This TCR beta chain was profiled in a study of yellow fever vaccine responses in identical twins. General observations from the study: The T cell response to vaccination in identical twins was reportedly partly convergent and partly personalized.

Trimming shortened V by 4 bases and J by 4 bases, and 7 bases separated the two germline ends. The CDR3 consists of 13 residues. In germline, CDR1 is SNHLY, CDR2 FYNNEI. A single record per CDR3 protein comes from TCRdb applying MiXCR to the RT-PCR reads. The table has several thousand distinct CDR3 sequences, roughly four fifths seen once. Comment on this clonotype: Its specificity is not known.

Material: T cells from blood (PBMCs), unsorted or a sorted subset (not recorded which), obtained before or after yellow fever vaccination (not recorded which). The sequence was obtained from a young woman who received the yellow fever vaccine. This sequence joins TRBV2 and TRBJ2-2; no clear D gene. CDR3 loop: CASSGQLTGELFF. The DNA for the CDR3 is TGTGCCAGCAGTGGTCAGCTCACCGGGGAGCTGTTTTTT.